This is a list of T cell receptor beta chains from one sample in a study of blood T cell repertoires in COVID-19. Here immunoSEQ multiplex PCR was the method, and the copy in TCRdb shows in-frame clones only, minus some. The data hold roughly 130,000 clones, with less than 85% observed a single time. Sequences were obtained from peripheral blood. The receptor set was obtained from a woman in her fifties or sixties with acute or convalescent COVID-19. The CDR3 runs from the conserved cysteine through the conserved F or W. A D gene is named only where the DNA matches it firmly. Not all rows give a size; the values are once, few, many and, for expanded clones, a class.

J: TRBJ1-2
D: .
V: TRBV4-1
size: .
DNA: TGCGCCAGCAGCCCTATGTGGGGGCAGAACTATGGCTACACCTTC
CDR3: CASSPMWGQNYGYTF

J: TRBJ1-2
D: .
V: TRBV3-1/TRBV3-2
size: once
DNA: TGTGCCAGCAGCCAAGGTGGCAGGCCTCTCTATGGCTACACCTTC
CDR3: CASSQGGRPLYGYTF

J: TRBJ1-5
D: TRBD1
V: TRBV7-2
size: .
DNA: TGTGCCAGCAGCTTATTGGGACAGGCGAATCAGCCCCAGCATTTT
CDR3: CASSLLGQANQPQHF

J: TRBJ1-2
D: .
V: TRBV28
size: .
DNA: TGTGCCAGCAGTTCATATCTCACCCCTATTCATGGCTACACCTTC
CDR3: CASSSYLTPIHGYTF

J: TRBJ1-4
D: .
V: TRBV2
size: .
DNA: TGTGCCAGCAGTTTAACCGGTGGGACTCATAATGAAAAACTGTTTTTT
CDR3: CASSLTGGTHNEKLFF

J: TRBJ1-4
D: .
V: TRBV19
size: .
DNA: TGTGCCAGTAGTTGGCAGGTTAATGAAAAACTGTTTTTT
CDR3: CASSWQVNEKLFF

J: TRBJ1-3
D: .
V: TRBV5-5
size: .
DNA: TGTGCCAGCAGCTCCTCGACAGTTTTAAGCTCTGGAAACACCATATATTTT
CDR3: CASSSSTVLSSGNTIYF

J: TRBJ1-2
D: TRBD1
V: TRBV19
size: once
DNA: TGTGCCAGTAGGCGGGACAGGATTGAGGGCTACACCTTC
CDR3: CASRRDRIEGYTF

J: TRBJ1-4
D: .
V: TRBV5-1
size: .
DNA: TGCGCCAGCAGTCTCACAGAGCCAACTAATGAAAAACTGTTTTTT
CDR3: CASSLTEPTNEKLFF

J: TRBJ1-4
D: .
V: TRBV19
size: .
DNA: TGTGCCAGTGGGAGGTTGACTAATGAAAAACTGTTTTTT
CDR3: CASGRLTNEKLFF

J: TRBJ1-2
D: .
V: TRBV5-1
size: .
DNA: TGCGCCAGCAGCTTGGATTCAGGGATGGGGGGCTACACCTTC
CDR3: CASSLDSGMGGYTF

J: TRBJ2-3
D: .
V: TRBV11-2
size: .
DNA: TGTGCCAGCGTCTGGGCAGTCACAGATACGCAGTATTTT
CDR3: CASVWAVTDTQYF

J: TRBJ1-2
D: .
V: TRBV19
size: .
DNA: TGTGCCAGTAGTTTCTACCTACGTGCCCCTGGGAGCGACGGCTACACCTTC
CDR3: CASSFYLRAPGSDGYTF

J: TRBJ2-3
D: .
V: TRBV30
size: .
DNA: TGTGCCGGCGTAAGGCGGGAACCCCAGGATACGCAGTATTTT
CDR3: CAGVRREPQDTQYF

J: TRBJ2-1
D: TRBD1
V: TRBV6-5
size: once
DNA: TGTGCCAGCAGTTACACAGGGGGTGGGATAAATGAGCAGTTCTTC
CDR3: CASSYTGGGINEQFF